The sequence of this T cell receptor (beta chain) was determined in a study of blood T cell repertoires in COVID-19. Germline V gene data show CDR1 as LNHDA and CDR2 as SQIVND (reference sequence). Trimming took 5 bases from V and 5 from J; bases not matched to a gene: 12. CDR3 length: 16 residues. Study processing details: Counts of nucleated cells, estimated from reference gene primer amplification, were obtained. Produced via immunoSEQ multiplex PCR; TCRdb's table is partial and in-frame only. D and trimming come from the DNA, and the V and J calls and clone size come from that table. The table lists over 100,000 clones, 80% to 90% of them singletons.

The chain joins TRBV19 to TRBJ2-5; 9 bases fit TRBD1. The sequence came from a man in his 60s with COVID-19, enrolled during active disease. The sample consisted of peripheral blood. CDR3 residues: CASSGLTGGDFETQYF. CDR3 in DNA: TGTGCCAGTAGTGGACTGACAGGGGGGGATTTTGAGACCCAGTACTTC.